The rows below give T cell receptor beta chains drawn from one sample of a study of a mutant IDH1 vaccine in newly diagnosed glioma. Using immunoSEQ multiplex PCR, the repertoire was profiled, and TCRdb retains in-frame clones only, with some absent. The repertoire holds 60,000 to 75,000 clones, with approximately 82% as singletons. Sequencing was performed on peripheral blood mononuclear cells (PBMCs), taken from a glioma patient treated with radiotherapy, temozolomide or both. The receptor set was obtained from a woman aged 18 to 35 with glioma. Some clones in this sample may be carry-over from other donors' samples. Each CDR3 is given with its conserved first and last residue. D genes are given only for firm matches. Clone size appears in some rows only: once, few, many, or a class for an expanded clone.

d_gene	v_gene	j_gene	abundance	CDR3aa	CDR3nt
.	TRBV4-1	TRBJ2-5	.	CASSQQETQYF	TGCGCCAGCAGCCAGCAAGAGACCCAGTACTTC
.	TRBV5-4	TRBJ1-5	.	CASSLASGQPQHF	TGTGCCAGCAGCTTGGCCTCGGGTCAGCCCCAGCATTTT
TRBD1	TRBV19	TRBJ1-3	.	CATLRDRYSGNTIYF	TGTGCCACTTTAAGGGACAGATACTCTGGAAACACCATATATTTT
.	TRBV20-1	TRBJ2-7	.	CSASAGDEQYF	TGCAGTGCTAGTGCCGGGGACGAGCAGTACTTC
TRBD2	TRBV6-1	TRBJ2-7	.	CASSERGGFYEQYF	TGTGCCAGCAGTGAACGGGGGGGTTTTTACGAGCAGTACTTC
TRBD1	TRBV12-5	TRBJ1-5	.	CASGSRQGGQPQHF	TGTGCTAGTGGTTCACGACAGGGTGGTCAGCCCCAGCATTTT
.	TRBV4-1	TRBJ1-1	.	CASSQEGPLTTNTEAFF	TGCGCCAGCAGCCAAGAGGGTCCACTCACGACGAACACTGAAGCTTTCTTT
.	TRBV27	TRBJ2-7	.	CASTPDRSGSYEQYF	TGTGCCAGCACCCCCGACAGATCGGGCTCCTACGAGCAGTACTTC
TRBD1	TRBV7-9	TRBJ1-2	.	CASSGGTATNYGYTF	TGTGCCAGCAGCGGTGGGACAGCAACTAACTATGGCTACACCTTC
.	TRBV2	TRBJ1-2	few	CASSEAGPYGYTF	TGTGCCAGCAGTGAAGCAGGGCCTTATGGCTACACCTTC
.	TRBV19	TRBJ2-2	.	CASRSHSGPQLFF	TGTGCCAGTAGATCCCACTCCGGGCCCCAGCTGTTTTTT
TRBD1	TRBV9	TRBJ1-2	once	CASSGGTGRYGYTF	TGTGCCAGCAGCGGAGGGACAGGCAGATATGGCTACACCTTC
.	TRBV15	TRBJ1-2	.	CATSPGDGYTF	TGTGCCACCAGTCCCGGGGATGGCTACACCTTC
.	TRBV5-4	TRBJ2-5	.	CASSRGQHPWTTQYF	TGTGCCAGCAGCCGAGGACAGCACCCTTGGACGACCCAGTACTTC
TRBD2	TRBV4-1	TRBJ2-1	once	CASSQPTGGGYNEQFF	TGCGCCAGCAGTCAACCGACGGGGGGGGGCTACAATGAGCAGTTCTTC
.	TRBV7-9	TRBJ1-2	.	CASSLDTGGLRYGYTF	TGTGCCAGCAGCCTCGACACTGGGGGCCTACGGTATGGCTACACCTTC
.	TRBV29-1	TRBJ2-2	few	CSVALQLSGELFF	TGCAGCGTTGCCCTCCAGCTTTCCGGGGAGCTGTTTTTT
.	TRBV12-5	TRBJ1-1	few	CASGFDGEAFF	TGTGCTAGTGGTTTTGACGGTGAAGCTTTCTTT
.	TRBV6-1	TRBJ1-4	.	CATHRVGEKLFF	TGTGCCACCCACAGGGTAGGCGAAAAACTGTTTTTT
.	TRBV7-2	TRBJ1-3	once	CASSFDRNTIYF	TGTGCCAGCAGCTTTGATCGAAACACCATATATTTT